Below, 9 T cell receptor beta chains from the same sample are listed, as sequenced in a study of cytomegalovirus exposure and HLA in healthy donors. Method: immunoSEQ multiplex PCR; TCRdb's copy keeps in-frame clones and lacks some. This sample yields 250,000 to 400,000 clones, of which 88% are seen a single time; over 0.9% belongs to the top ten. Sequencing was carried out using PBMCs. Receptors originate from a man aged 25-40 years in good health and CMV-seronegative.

The CDR3 region has the DNA TGTGCCAGCAGTGAAGCGGGTGAGGTACGGTACAATGAGCAGTTCTTC. Translated: CASSEAGEVRYNEQFF. The chain combines TRBV6-1 with TRBJ2-1; D is unclear. Germline V gene lookup returns CDR1 MNHNS and CDR2 SASEGT. The V and J ends lost 0 bases and 4 bases respectively, with 13 bases between them. The CDR3 is 16 amino acids.

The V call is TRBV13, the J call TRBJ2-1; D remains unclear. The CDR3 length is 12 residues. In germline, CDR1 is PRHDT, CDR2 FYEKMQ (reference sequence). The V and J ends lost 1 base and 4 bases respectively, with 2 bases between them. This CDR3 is CASSLAYNEQFF. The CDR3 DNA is TGTGCCAGCAGCTTAGCGTACAATGAGCAGTTCTTC.

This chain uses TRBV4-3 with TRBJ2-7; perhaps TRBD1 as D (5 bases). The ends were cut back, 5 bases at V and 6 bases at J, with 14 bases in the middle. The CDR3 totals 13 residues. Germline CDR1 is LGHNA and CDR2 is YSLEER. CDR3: CASSVTVNCEQYF. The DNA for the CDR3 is TGCGCCAGCAGCGTGACAGTGAACTGCGAGCAGTACTTC.

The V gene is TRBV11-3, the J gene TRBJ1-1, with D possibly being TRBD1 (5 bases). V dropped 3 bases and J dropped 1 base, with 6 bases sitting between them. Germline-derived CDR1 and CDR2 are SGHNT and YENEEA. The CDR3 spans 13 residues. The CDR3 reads CASSFGQNTEAFF. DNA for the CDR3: TGTGCCAGCAGCTTCGGACAGAACACTGAAGCTTTCTTT.

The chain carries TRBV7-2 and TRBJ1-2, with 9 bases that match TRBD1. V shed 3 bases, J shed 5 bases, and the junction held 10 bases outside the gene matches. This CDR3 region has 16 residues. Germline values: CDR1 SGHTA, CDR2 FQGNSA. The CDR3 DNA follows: TGTGCCAGCAGCTTCGGGACAGGGCAACTGCTATATGGCTACACCTTC. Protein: CASSFGTGQLLYGYTF.

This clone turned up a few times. This chain's CDR3 is CASSLPGDVGKLFF. CDR3 in DNA: TGTGCCAGCAGCTTACCAGGGGATGTGGGAAAACTGTTTTTT. The chain combines TRBV7-9 with TRBJ1-4; D might be TRBD1 (6 bases). Deletions cut 2 bases from V and 10 bases from J, with 14 bases between. The CDR3 is 14 residues long. Germline CDR1 and CDR2: SEHNR and FQNEAQ (reference sequence).

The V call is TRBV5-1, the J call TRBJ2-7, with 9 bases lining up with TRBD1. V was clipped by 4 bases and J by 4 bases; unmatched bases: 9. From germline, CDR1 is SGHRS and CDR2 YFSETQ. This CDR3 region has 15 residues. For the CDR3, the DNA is TGCGCCAGCAGCCCGGGGGACAGGGATGGGTACGAGCAGTACTTC. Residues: CASSPGDRDGYEQYF.

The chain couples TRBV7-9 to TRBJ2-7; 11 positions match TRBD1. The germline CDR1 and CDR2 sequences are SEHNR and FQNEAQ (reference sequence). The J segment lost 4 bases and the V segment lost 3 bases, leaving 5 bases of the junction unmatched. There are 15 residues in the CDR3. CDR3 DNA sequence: TGTGCCAGCAGCTTCGGACAGGGGGCAGGTTACGAGCAGTACTTC. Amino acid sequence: CASSFGQGAGYEQYF.

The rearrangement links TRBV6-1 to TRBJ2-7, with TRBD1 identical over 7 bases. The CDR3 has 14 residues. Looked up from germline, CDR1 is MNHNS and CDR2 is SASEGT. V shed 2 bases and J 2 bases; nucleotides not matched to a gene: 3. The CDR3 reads CASSEKGAPYEQYF. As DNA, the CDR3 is TGTGCCAGCAGTGAAAAGGGGGCGCCCTACGAGCAGTACTTC.